Below, 2 T cell receptor beta chains from the same sample are listed, as sequenced in a study of cytomegalovirus exposure and HLA in healthy donors. A multiplex PCR was run with 60 Vbeta primers and 13 Jbeta primers. Measured with immunoSEQ multiplex PCR; TCRdb has only the in-frame clones, and not every one. The sample lists approximately 140,000 clones; about 66% were seen once. Sequenced input: PBMCs. The source is a male donor in good health and CMV-seronegative.

This chain joins TRBV5-4 and TRBJ2-3; 12 nucleotides match TRBD1. CDR1 is SGHNT and CDR2 is YYREEE in the germline V gene (reference sequence). This CDR3 has 16 residues. Trimming removed 4 bases from V and 4 bases from J; junction bases left unmatched: 7. CDR3 protein: CASSGGTGGIADTQYF. The CDR3 DNA sequence: TGTGCCAGCAGCGGAGGGACAGGGGGCATCGCAGATACGCAGTATTTT. The full variable domain, with the rest looked up from reference TRBV5-4 and TRBJ2-3, is ETGVTQSPTHLIKTRGQQVTLRCSSQSGHNTVSWYQQALGQGPQFIFQYYREEENGRGNFPPRFSGLQFPNYSSELNVNALELDDSALYLCASSGGTGGIADTQYFGPGTRLTVL.

As DNA, the CDR3 is TGTGCCAGCAGCCCCGATGGGGCTATGGGGTCGGGCTATGGCTACACCTTC. Translating gives CASSPDGAMGSGYGYTF. The chain has TRBV7-3 and TRBJ1-2, with D perhaps matching TRBD1 (5 bases). Trimming left V 5 bases short and J 4 bases short, with 23 bases between. Germline assignment: CDR1 SGHTA and CDR2 FQGTGA. This CDR3 region has 17 residues.